Listed below are T cell receptor beta chains from one sample, sequenced in a study of blood T cells in healthy people across ages. TCRdb called the 5' RACE reads again in MiXCR, with one record for every CDR3 protein. The data contain about 780,000 distinct CDR3 sequences, 62% of them singletons. Sequencing was carried out using blood. The receptors were gathered from a man younger than 40 in good health. Each CDR3 is given with its conserved first and last residue. D genes are given only for firm matches. Size tells how often a clone was seen (once, few, many) or the class of an expanded clone, and some rows leave it out.

clone_size	d_call	v_call	cdr3_length	j_call	cdr3_nt	cdr3_aa
-	TRBD2	TRBV6-2/TRBV6-3	14	TRBJ2-3	TGTGCCAGCAGCTCTAGCGGGGGCCCGAGTACGCAGTATTTT	CASSSSGGPSTQYF
-	-	TRBV7-9	10	TRBJ2-1	TGTGCCAGCAGTACGGCCGAGCAGTTCTTC	CASSTAEQFF
once	-	TRBV7-9	16	TRBJ2-3	TGTGCCAGCAGCCCAGGGGGGTCGACCCAGGGAGATACGCAGTATTTT	CASSPGGSTQGDTQYF
-	-	TRBV24-1	15	TRBJ2-3	TGTGCCACCAGTAGCCCTGGGGACCCGTCAGATACGCAGTATTTT	CATSSPGDPSDTQYF
-	TRBD2	TRBV4-2	18	TRBJ2-6	TGTGCCAGCAGCCGTTTAGCGGGGGGCCTCTCTGGGGCCAACGTCCTGACTTTC	CASSRLAGGLSGANVLTF
-	-	TRBV7-2	16	TRBJ1-1	TGTGCCAGCAGCCTTAGTGAGGGCCTCCGGAACACTGAAGCTTTCTTT	CASSLSEGLRNTEAFF
-	TRBD2	TRBV20-1	16	TRBJ2-5	TGCAGTGCTAGAGGAGTTAGCGGGGCCGAGCGAGAGACCCAGTACTTC	CSARGVSGAERETQYF
once	-	TRBV11-3	14	TRBJ2-1	TGTGCCAGCAGCTTATTCGGGGGAAACAATGAGCAGTTCTTC	CASSLFGGNNEQFF
-	-	TRBV12-3/TRBV12-4	12	TRBJ2-5	TGTGCCAGCTCGGCTAGTTCGGAGACCCAGTACTTC	CASSASSETQYF
-	-	TRBV9	13	TRBJ2-7	TGTGCCAGCAGCTCACGCGGGGAATACGAGCAGTACTTC	CASSSRGEYEQYF
-	-	TRBV27	13	TRBJ2-4	TGTGCCAGCAGTTTATCGGACCGAAACATTCAGTACTTC	CASSLSDRNIQYF
few	-	TRBV18	14	TRBJ2-7	TGTGCCAGCTCACCACAGGACCTCTCCTACGAGCAGTACTTC	CASSPQDLSYEQYF
-	-	TRBV10-3	13	TRBJ1-4	TGTGCCTCCCGGGGGGAGGCTAATGAAAAACTGTTTTTT	CASRGEANEKLFF
-	TRBD2	TRBV7-9	15	TRBJ2-7	TGTGCCAGCAGCTTCGGGGGGGCTAGCCCCTACGAGCAGTACTTC	CASSFGGASPYEQYF
once	TRBD2	TRBV12-3/TRBV12-4	13	TRBJ2-7	TGTGCCAGCAGACCTAGCGGGGACTACGAGCAGTACTTC	CASRPSGDYEQYF
-	-	TRBV29-1	15	TRBJ2-5	TGCAGCGTCCGAGCAGGGTTTGGGGATCCAGAGACCCAGTACTTC	CSVRAGFGDPETQYF
few	-	TRBV12-3/TRBV12-4	14	TRBJ2-7	TGTGCCAGCAGTTTACTCCCGACAGTCTACGAGCAGTACTTC	CASSLLPTVYEQYF
-	TRBD1	TRBV29-1	14	TRBJ2-7	TGCAGCGTCTCCCCGGGACAGACTCACTACGAGCAGTACTTC	CSVSPGQTHYEQYF
few	-	TRBV29-1	15	TRBJ2-1	TGCAGCGCTCACGGGGAACAGTCTACCTACAATGAGCAGTTCTTC	CSAHGEQSTYNEQFF
-	TRBD2	TRBV12-3/TRBV12-4	16	TRBJ2-1	TGTGCCAGCAGTTTACCTCGACTAGCTCTCAACAATGAGCAGTTCTTC	CASSLPRLALNNEQFF
-	-	TRBV19	15	TRBJ1-5	TGTGCCAGTAGTATTCGGGCCGATACCTATCAGCCCCAGCATTTT	CASSIRADTYQPQHF
-	-	TRBV9	18	TRBJ2-7	TGTGCCAGCAGCGTAGGACCGGATGCCGGGCCCCCTTCCTACGAGCAGTACTTC	CASSVGPDAGPPSYEQYF
-	TRBD1	TRBV14	16	TRBJ2-2	TGTGCCAGCAGCCAAGGATGGACAGGCTACACCGGGGAGCTGTTTTTT	CASSQGWTGYTGELFF
-	-	TRBV7-3	13	TRBJ1-2	TGTGCCAGCAGCTCCTACGGTACGGGTGGCTACACCTTC	CASSSYGTGGYTF
-	-	TRBV27	16	TRBJ1-5	TGTGCCAGCAGCCGCGGAGGGATGTATAGCAATCAGCCCCAGCATTTT	CASSRGGMYSNQPQHF
-	-	TRBV4-3	15	TRBJ2-5	TGCGCCAGCAGCCAAGTAAAAGGGGCCGGGGAGACCCAGTACTTC	CASSQVKGAGETQYF
-	-	TRBV29-1	13	TRBJ1-1	TGCAGCGTTAACACAGGGCGGGTGAGTGAAGCTTTCTTT	CSVNTGRVSEAFF
few	-	TRBV6-2/TRBV6-3	16	TRBJ1-2	TGTGCCAGCAGTCAAACCCGGGACCCTCGAGGCGATGGCTACACCTTC	CASSQTRDPRGDGYTF
-	-	TRBV28	15	TRBJ2-6	TGTGCCAGCGGCAAGGGGCCCTCTGGGGCCAACGTCCTGACTTTC	CASGKGPSGANVLTF
-	-	TRBV7-9	17	TRBJ2-5	TGTGCCAGTAGCTTAGGGTCGCAGGGGCCGTATCAAGAGACCCAGTACTTC	CASSLGSQGPYQETQYF
-	TRBD1	TRBV6-5	13	TRBJ2-3	TGTGCCGGCAGGGGACAGGGACCAGATACGCAGTATTTT	CAGRGQGPDTQYF
-	-	TRBV20-1	12	TRBJ1-2	TGCAGTACCCACCGGACTAACTATGGCTACACCTTC	CSTHRTNYGYTF
few	-	TRBV7-2	14	TRBJ1-2	TGTGCCAGCAGCTTTGGGACGGACCTCTATGGCTACACCTTC	CASSFGTDLYGYTF
few	TRBD2	TRBV7-3	15	TRBJ2-1	TGTGCCAGCAGCTTAACGGGCGGACTAGCATCGGAGCAGTTCTTC	CASSLTGGLASEQFF
-	TRBD1	TRBV2	15	TRBJ1-5	TGTGCCAGCACGTTAACAGGGGGAAGCAATCAGCCCCAGCATTTT	CASTLTGGSNQPQHF
once	-	TRBV4-3	16	TRBJ1-2	TGCGCCAGCAGCCAAGATGTGGGCGGGGTTCTCTATGGCTACACCTTC	CASSQDVGGVLYGYTF
few	-	TRBV28	12	TRBJ2-7	TGTGCCAGCAGTTCCGCCTTCGACGAGCAGTACTTC	CASSSAFDEQYF
-	TRBD2	TRBV12-3/TRBV12-4	14	TRBJ2-7	TGTGCCTCTAACGATGCGGGGGGGCCTAACGAGCAGTACTTC	CASNDAGGPNEQYF
-	-	TRBV20-1	14	TRBJ2-6	TGCAGTGCGTATGAGAGCTCTGGGGCCAACGTCCTGACTTTC	CSAYESSGANVLTF
-	TRBD1	TRBV12-3/TRBV12-4	16	TRBJ2-3	TGTGCCAGCAGGCCCCGGGACAGGAGCAGCACAGATACGCAGTATTTT	CASRPRDRSSTDTQYF
-	-	TRBV7-9	17	TRBJ2-1	TGTGCCAGCAGCTTCGCCACGGGGCGAGACTCCTACAATGAGCAGTTCTTC	CASSFATGRDSYNEQFF
-	TRBD2	TRBV5-6	13	TRBJ2-1	TGTGCCACCTCACCGGGACTAGATCGGTTCGAGTTCTTC	CATSPGLDRFEFF
-	TRBD2	TRBV29-1	13	TRBJ2-4	TGCGGCGTTAAAACTAGCGGGTGGAGTGAGCAGTACTTC	CGVKTSGWSEQYF
-	-	TRBV3-1	13	TRBJ2-3	TGTGCCAGCAGCCTGGAGATGTCGGATACGCAGTATTTT	CASSLEMSDTQYF
few	-	TRBV4-3	15	TRBJ1-2	TGCGCCAGCAGCCCGCGGGCGGGGTATCTCTATGGCTACACCTTC	CASSPRAGYLYGYTF
-	-	TRBV9	12	TRBJ2-5	TGTGCCAGCAGGGGGGAGTTAGAGACCCAGTACTTC	CASRGELETQYF
-	-	TRBV6-2/TRBV6-3	17	TRBJ2-6	TGTGCCAGCAGTGACCCCCGGGGCTTATCTGGGGCCAACGTCCTGACTTTC	CASSDPRGLSGANVLTF
few	-	TRBV20-1	14	TRBJ2-3	TGCAGTGCTATCCCAGGTGGGAACACAGATACGCAGTATTTT	CSAIPGGNTDTQYF
few	TRBD2	TRBV4-2	14	TRBJ2-5	TGTGCCAGCAGCCAAGGACTAGCGGGGGAAGAGCAGTACTTC	CASSQGLAGEEQYF
few	-	TRBV29-1	13	TRBJ2-3	TGCAGCGTTGCCCCACAGTACACAGATACGCAGTATTTT	CSVAPQYTDTQYF
-	-	TRBV5-1	13	TRBJ2-2	TGCGCCAGCAGCCCAGGAGACACCGGGGAGCTGTTTTTT	CASSPGDTGELFF
-	-	TRBV12-3/TRBV12-4	15	TRBJ2-5	TGTGCCAGCAGTTACGGGGCCCCCTCCCAAGAGACCCAGTACTTC	CASSYGAPSQETQYF
-	-	TRBV11-2	14	TRBJ2-5	TGTGCCAGCAGCCGCAGGACACGAAGGGAGACCCAGTACTTC	CASSRRTRRETQYF
-	TRBD1	TRBV7-2	14	TRBJ2-5	TGTGCCAGCAACCGGGACAGGGAAGGAGAGACCCAGTACTTC	CASNRDREGETQYF